The next 28 T cell receptor beta chains were all read from a single sample in a study of human T cells and chemical hapten exposure. MiXCR, applied by TCRdb to the RACE reads, yields one record per CDR3 protein. This sample has approximately 84,000 distinct CDR3 sequences; about 8.7% occur once, and the top ten carry approximately 1.5%. The time point denotes: healthy volunteer bleed at 6 weeks. Researchers extracted total RNA from unfractionated whole blood. Sample: whole blood. The receptors stem from a male donor in good health. Some clones in this sample may be carry-over from other donors' samples.

The chain couples TRBV10-1 to TRBJ2-3; D gene unclear. CDR1 WNHNN and CDR2 SYGVQD come from the germline V gene (reference sequence). V was cut by 6 bases and J by 6 bases, with 13 bases left in between. This CDR3 has 13 amino acids. The CDR3 loop reads CASRGSPMDTQYF. CDR3 bases: TGCGCCAGCAGGGGAAGCCCCATGGATACGCAGTATTTT.

The chain combines TRBV20-1 with TRBJ1-6; weak D call: TRBD1 (5 bases). V was shortened by 6 bases and J by 9 bases, with 9 bases between the two germline ends. Germline assignment: CDR1 DFQATT and CDR2 SNEGSKA (reference sequence). The CDR3 totals 11 residues. This CDR3 reads CSARQGSPLHF. The CDR3 nucleotides read TGCAGTGCCCGGCAGGGTTCACCCCTCCACTTT.

This chain joins TRBV20-1 and TRBJ1-4, with 9 bases aligning to TRBD1. This CDR3 spans 14 amino acids. CDR1 and CDR2 (germline): DFQATT, SNEGSKA (reference sequence). V lost 4 bases and J lost 8; bases outside the gene matches: 8. The CDR3 DNA is TGCAGTGCTACATCCGGGACAGGGAACGAAAAACTGTTTTTT. It translates to CSATSGTGNEKLFF.

This clonotype was counted a few times. The V gene is TRBV5-5, the J gene TRBJ2-1; perhaps TRBD2 as D (6 bases). The CDR3 is 17 residues long. Germline V gene lookup returns CDR1 SGHKS and CDR2 YYEKEE (reference sequence). With 3 bases removed from V and 7 bases from J, the gap between germline ends came to 23 bases. The CDR3 region is CASSWHGGEAVGNEQFF. The DNA for the CDR3 is TGTGCCAGCAGCTGGCATGGAGGGGAGGCGGTGGGAAATGAGCAGTTCTTC.

The chain is built from TRBV5-5 and TRBJ2-7; D is unclear. The CDR3 runs to 12 residues. CDR1 is SGHKS, CDR2 YYEKEE, per germline (reference sequence). V lost 4 bases, J lost 6 bases, and 11 bases lay in between. CDR3 sequence reads: CASSAPTSEQYF. The CDR3 coding sequence is TGTGCCAGCAGCGCGCCAACAAGCGAGCAGTACTTC.

The rearrangement joins TRBV6-5 to TRBJ2-3; possibly TRBD1 for D (6 bases). CDR3 length equals 15 residues. Germline values: CDR1 MNHEY, CDR2 SVGAGI. V lost 2 bases, J lost 2 bases, and 11 bases lay in between. CDR3 DNA: TGTGCCAGCAGTTACAGGTCAGGGGCCACAGATACGCAGTATTTT. Translating gives CASSYRSGATDTQYF.

This clonotype was counted a few times. The chain recombines TRBV29-1 with TRBJ1-2, with D uncertain. The CDR3 consists of 12 residues. With 3 bases removed from V and 4 bases from J, the gap between germline ends came to 9 bases. The germline V gene encodes CDR1 SQVTM and CDR2 ANQGSEA. The chain's CDR3 is CSVEETIYGYTF. The CDR3 DNA reads as TGCAGCGTTGAGGAGACAATCTATGGCTACACCTTC.

The rearrangement links TRBV7-2 to TRBJ2-5, with D perhaps assigned TRBD1 or TRBD2 (5 bases each). This CDR3 is 15 amino acids long. Germline loops: CDR1 SGHTA, CDR2 FQGNSA. The V and J ends lost 5 bases and 3 bases respectively, with 16 bases between them. CDR3 loop: CASSLQEGWEETQYF. CDR3 nucleotide sequence: TGTGCCAGCAGCCTTCAAGAGGGGTGGGAAGAGACCCAGTACTTC.

The sample holds many counts of this clonotype. The chain joins TRBV27 to TRBJ1-2; tentative D call: TRBD1 (6 bases). The CDR3 contains 12 residues. Trimming removed 6 bases at V and 8 bases at J, with 13 bases between. CDR1 and CDR2 (germline): MNHEY, SMNVEV (reference sequence). The CDR3 spells CASRTGFGGYTF. The DNA of the CDR3 is TGTGCCAGCAGAACAGGGTTTGGGGGCTACACCTTC.

This clonotype has a count of ten or more. The V gene is TRBV20-1, the J gene TRBJ2-7, with D uncertain. The CDR3 has 13 amino acids. Germline lookup yields CDR1 DFQATT and CDR2 SNEGSKA (reference sequence). The ends were cut back, 2 bases at V and 2 bases at J, with 10 bases in the middle. CDR3 sequence (DNA): TGCAGTGCTAGACCCGGACGGCCCTACGAGCAGTACTTC. Amino acid sequence: CSARPGRPYEQYF.

This clonotype was seen more than once but under ten times. The V call is TRBV7-9, the J call TRBJ2-2; the match to TRBD2 covers 8 bases. V shed 9 bases, J shed 0 bases, and the junction held 0 bases outside the gene matches. In germline, CDR1 is SEHNR, CDR2 FQNEAQ (reference sequence). The CDR3 has 13 amino acids. The CDR3 DNA reads TGTGCCAGGACTAGCGCGAACACCGGGGAGCTGTTTTTT. Residues: CARTSANTGELFF.

At least ten counts were recorded for this clonotype. The rearrangement uses TRBV6-5 and TRBJ1-1; D is possibly TRBD1 (5 bases). The CDR3 length is 14 residues. Germline CDR1 reads MNHEY; CDR2 reads SVGAGI. Deletions cut 2 bases from V and 5 bases from J, with 12 bases between. CDR3 sequence (DNA): TGTGCCAGCAGTTACAGGCAGGGTAGTACTGAAGCTTTCTTT. Translating gives CASSYRQGSTEAFF.

This rearrangement joins TRBV7-8 to TRBJ2-3; possible D gene TRBD1, 5 bases. The V and J ends lost 5 bases and 5 bases respectively, with 17 bases between them. Germline V gives CDR1 SGHVS, CDR2 FQNEAQ. CDR3 length: 15 residues. Here the CDR3 reads CASSTDRGAEDTQYF. The CDR3 DNA follows: TGTGCCAGCAGCACGGATAGGGGCGCGGAAGATACGCAGTATTTT.

There are a few counts of this clonotype. V is TRBV7-9 and J is TRBJ2-1, with 9 bases that match TRBD2. Germline CDR1 reads SEHNR; CDR2 reads FQNEAQ (reference sequence). The CDR3 loop spans 13 amino acids. The junction had 3 bases not matched to a gene; V was cut back by 5 bases and J by 7 bases. In DNA, the CDR3 is TGTGCCAGCAGCCGTAGCGGGGGAAATGAGCAGTTCTTC. This encodes CASSRSGGNEQFF.

V usage is TRBV10-3 and J usage is TRBJ1-5; 9 positions match TRBD1. The V segment lost 4 bases and the J segment 0 bases; nucleotides outside the gene matches: 1. CDR1 and CDR2 from the germline V gene are ENHRY and SYGVKD. This CDR3 has 15 amino acids. The CDR3 region has the DNA TGTGCCATCAGTGGGGACAGGGATAGCAATCAGCCCCAGCATTTT. The encoded protein is CAISGDRDSNQPQHF.

This clonotype was found a few times. V is TRBV15 and J is TRBJ2-3; D is uncertain. The germline CDR1 and CDR2 sequences are LNHNV and YYDKDF (reference sequence). The V end was cut by 1 base, the J end by 2 bases, with 10 bases between. The CDR3 spans 15 residues. CDR3 residues: CATSRVELPTDTQYF. The DNA for the CDR3 is TGTGCCACCAGCAGAGTCGAGCTTCCCACAGATACGCAGTATTTT. Drawing the rest from reference TRBV15 and TRBJ2-3, the complete variable domain is DAMVIQNPRYQVTQFGKPVTLSCSQTLNHNVMYWYQQKSSQAPKLLFHYYDKDFNNEADTPDNFQSRRPNTSFCFLDIRSPGLGDTAMYLCATSRVELPTDTQYFGPGTRLTVL.

As DNA, the CDR3 is TGCGCCAGCAGCTTGGGGGGACGCGACTCCTACGAGCAGTACTTC. As protein: CASSLGGRDSYEQYF. The V call is TRBV5-1, the J call TRBJ2-7; D tentatively fits TRBD1 or TRBD2 (5 bases each). The germline V gene has CDR1 SGHRS and CDR2 YFSETQ. Trimming left V 0 bases short and J 0 bases short, with 10 bases between. The CDR3 spans 15 residues.

The chain is built from TRBV7-9 and TRBJ2-7; D might be TRBD2 (6 bases). In germline, CDR1 is SEHNR, CDR2 FQNEAQ (reference sequence). V lost 5 bases, J lost 1 base, and 18 bases lay in between. CDR3 length equals 16 residues. The CDR3 spells CASSPGRRDGSYEQYF. The CDR3 DNA is TGTGCCAGCAGCCCAGGGAGGCGAGATGGGTCCTACGAGCAGTACTTC.

This chain connects TRBV20-1 to TRBJ1-5, with 12 bases lining up with TRBD1. From germline, CDR1 is DFQATT and CDR2 SNEGSKA (reference sequence). V dropped 4 bases and J dropped 2; count of bases not matched to a gene: 15. This CDR3 has 19 amino acids. The CDR3 sequence: CSAKMTGTGGERGNQPQHF. Written as DNA, the CDR3 is TGCAGTGCTAAGATGACCGGGACAGGGGGCGAAAGAGGCAATCAGCCCCAGCATTTT.

CDR3 nucleotides: TGCAGTGTCAGTAGACTAGCGGCCGGGGAGCTGTTTTTT. Its protein is CSVSRLAAGELFF. V gene TRBV20-1 combines with J gene TRBJ2-2; 9 bases are shared with TRBD2. The CDR3 is 13 residues long. After removal of 7 bases from V and 6 bases from J, the junction contained 6 bases not matched to a gene. Germline values: CDR1 DFQATT, CDR2 SNEGSKA (reference sequence).

This clonotype was counted at least ten times. The chain is built from TRBV2 and TRBJ1-6; 8 bases agree with TRBD1. The CDR3 extends over 13 amino acids. Per germline, CDR1 SNHLY and CDR2 FYNNEI. The V gene end was trimmed by 10 bases and the J gene end by 6 bases; junction bases not matched to a gene: 5. The CDR3 region has the DNA TGTGCCACCAACAGGGGGACTAATTCACCCCTCCACTTT. This sequence encodes CATNRGTNSPLHF.

The table lists this clonotype with a few counts. The genes are TRBV20-1 and TRBJ2-7, with 10 nucleotides matching TRBD2. Unmatched junction bases numbered 10, after V lost 0 bases and J lost 2 bases. Germline V gives CDR1 DFQATT, CDR2 SNEGSKA (reference sequence). The CDR3 length is 17 residues. CDR3 DNA: TGCAGTGCTAGAGATGGGGGGGGACTAGCGCGGCCCTACGAGCAGTACTTC. Translating gives CSARDGGGLARPYEQYF.

This clonotype was found a few times. This rearrangement joins TRBV6-4 to TRBJ2-4, with a possible D match to TRBD1 (5 bases). Germline V gene lookup returns CDR1 MRHNA and CDR2 SNTAGT. This CDR3 region has 13 residues. Trimming removed 3 bases at V and 11 bases at J, with 14 bases between. CDR3 sequence: CASSEFDKGFQYF. In nucleotides, the CDR3 is TGTGCCAGCAGTGAGTTCGACAAGGGGTTTCAGTACTTC.

In its sample, this clonotype was seen many times. V usage is TRBV12-3 or TRBV12-4 and J usage is TRBJ2-3; 10 bases match TRBD2. The ends lost 5 bases at V and 5 bases at J; junction bases unmatched: 7. The length of the CDR3 is 15 residues. The CDR3 DNA reads as TGTGCCAGCAGTACACCGGGACTAGCGCAAGATACGCAGTATTTT. Residues: CASSTPGLAQDTQYF.

The rearrangement joins TRBV4-1 to TRBJ1-1, with TRBD1 identical over 10 bases. Germline values: CDR1 MGHRA, CDR2 YSYEKL. This CDR3 contains 14 residues. After removal of 4 bases from V and 5 bases from J, the junction contained 4 bases not matched to a gene. In DNA form, the CDR3 reads TGCGCCAGCAGCCCGGGACAGGGGAGAACTGAAGCTTTCTTT. Amino acid sequence: CASSPGQGRTEAFF.

This chain connects TRBV6-5 to TRBJ1-2; TRBD1 is a possible D gene (5 bases). CDR1 and CDR2 from the germline V gene are MNHEY and SVGAGI. The V end was cut by 2 bases, the J end by 7 bases, with 17 bases between. This CDR3 region has 15 residues. CDR3 nucleotide sequence: TGTGCCAGCAGTTACAGGGGTAACGGGGAAGGTGGCTACACCTTC. Its protein is CASSYRGNGEGGYTF.

This clonotype was observed a handful of times. The V gene is TRBV6-5, the J gene TRBJ2-6, with 7 bases matching TRBD2. Germline CDR1 is MNHEY and CDR2 is SVGAGI. With 4 bases clipped from V and 1 base from J, the junction kept 10 bases outside the gene matches. This CDR3 is 18 amino acids long. The CDR3 is CASSFSSGGISGANVLTF. For the CDR3, the DNA is TGTGCCAGCAGTTTCTCTAGCGGCGGGATTTCTGGGGCCAACGTCCTGACTTTC.

Remarks on this clonotype: Likely a read error: the CDR3 ends without its conserved phenylalanine or tryptophan. The chain couples TRBV6-2 or TRBV6-3 to TRBJ1-1; no reliable D call. With 6 bases removed from V and 0 bases from J, the gap between germline ends came to 8 bases. This CDR3 has 13 amino acids. In germline, CDR1 is MNHEY, CDR2 SVGEGT. This chain's CDR3 is CASSNGLNTEAFS. CDR3 sequence (DNA): TGTGCCAGCAGCAACGGACTGAACACTGAAGCTTTCTCT.